This TCR beta chain came from a study of blood T cell repertoires in COVID-19. Study as a whole: From T cells, B-cell-depleted T cells, or PBMCs came the material, which was cDNA or gDNA.

This CDR3 is built from 15 residues. Looked up from germline, CDR1 is SGHTA and CDR2 is FQGTGA. Trimming cost V 0 bases and J 4 bases, with 9 bases left between them. This table comes from immunoSEQ multiplex PCR, and its TCRdb copy is limited to in-frame clones, with some not included. Of 85,000 to 130,000 clones in the sample, around nine tenths were seen once. The gene calls are TRBV7-3 and TRBJ2-2; the D gene is possibly TRBD2 (5 bases). Sequencing was performed on peripheral blood. The source is a man aged 70-80 years with acute or convalescent COVID-19. This CDR3 is CASSLTGVGTGELFF. The CDR3 nucleotides are TGTGCCAGCAGCTTAACGGGAGTGGGCACCGGGGAGCTGTTTTTT.